This T cell receptor (beta chain) was sequenced during a study of blood T cell repertoires in COVID-19. Study-level information: From T cells, B-cell-depleted T cells, or PBMCs came the material, which was cDNA or gDNA.

The CDR3 is 11 residues long. In germline, CDR1 is SNHLY, CDR2 FYNNEI. Losses at the gene ends were 6 bases for V and 6 bases for J; bases not matched to a gene: 0. Authors' methods: How many nucleated cells were present was estimated from reference gene primer amplification. Profiling relied on immunoSEQ multiplex PCR, and the TCRdb table lists in-frame clones only, not all of them. V and J calls and clone size are those listed in that table; D and trimming were worked out from the DNA. The table has 130,000 to 150,000 clones, 80% to 90% seen once; the top ten hold around 8%. The clonotype originates from a woman aged 55-75 years with COVID-19, enrolled during active disease. What was sequenced was peripheral blood. The V call is TRBV2, the J call TRBJ1-2; 8 bases match TRBD1. The CDR3 reads CASRDRDGYTF. CDR3 DNA sequence: TGTGCCAGCAGGGACAGGGATGGCTACACCTTC.